This TCR beta chain was captured in a study of shared clonotypes between healthy human individuals. Study context: Every donor yielded three CD4 naive, three CD4 memory, two CD8 naive and one CD8 memory plate.

This clone was seen only once. The data were produced by immunoSEQ multiplex PCR, yet TCRdb's version contains in-frame clones alone and is incomplete. The sample has nearly 2 million clones, about 95% seen once. Selected positively for CCR7 and CD45RO-negative, naive CD8 cells excluded terminally differentiated effector memory CD45RA+ cells. Germline-derived CDR1 and CDR2 are LNHDA and SQIVND (reference sequence). This CDR3 is 12 amino acids long. V lost 4 bases to trimming and J lost 6 bases, with 9 bases between them. The clonotype originates from a young man in good health. Source material: naive CD8+ T cells sorted from blood. The genes are TRBV19 and TRBJ1-1; D perhaps matches TRBD1 (6 bases). CDR3 DNA: TGTGCCAGTAGTACGTCAGGGGCTGAAGCTTTCTTT. Protein product: CASSTSGAEAFF.